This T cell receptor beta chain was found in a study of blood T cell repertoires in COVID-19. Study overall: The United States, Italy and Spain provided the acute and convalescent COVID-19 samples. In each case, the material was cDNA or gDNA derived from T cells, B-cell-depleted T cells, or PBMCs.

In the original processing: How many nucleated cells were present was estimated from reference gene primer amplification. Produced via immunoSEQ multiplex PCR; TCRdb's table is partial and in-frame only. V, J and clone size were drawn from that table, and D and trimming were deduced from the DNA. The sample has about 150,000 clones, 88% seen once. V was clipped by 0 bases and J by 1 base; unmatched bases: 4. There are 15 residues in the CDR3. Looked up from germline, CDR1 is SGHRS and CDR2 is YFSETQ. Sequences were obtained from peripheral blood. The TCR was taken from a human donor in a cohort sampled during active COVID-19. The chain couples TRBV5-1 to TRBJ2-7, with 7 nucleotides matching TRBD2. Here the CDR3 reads CASSLATSPSYEQYF. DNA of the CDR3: TGCGCCAGCAGCTTGGCGACTAGCCCATCCTACGAGCAGTACTTC.